These 21 T cell receptor beta chains share one sample of origin, sequenced in a study of Tregs in tolerant kidney transplant recipients. Profiling relied on immunoSEQ multiplex PCR, and the TCRdb table lists in-frame clones only, not all of them. The table has 100,000 to 130,000 clones, about 90% seen once. The sample consisted of CD4+ T cells from blood, taken before the transplant. The receptors were gathered from a human donor who received a combined kidney and bone marrow transplant.

This sequence joins TRBV19 and TRBJ2-2; TRBD2 agrees at 8 bases. The CDR3 totals 15 residues. The germline gives CDR1 LNHDA, CDR2 SQIVND (reference sequence). V lost 6 bases and J lost 5; bases outside the gene matches: 8. CDR3: CASRKVAGKTGELFF. The CDR3 DNA reads as TGTGCCAGTAGAAAGGTAGCGGGGAAAACCGGGGAGCTGTTTTTT.

The rearrangement links TRBV19 to TRBJ1-2; 10 bases are shared with TRBD1. The CDR3 extends over 17 amino acids. The V and J ends lost 7 bases and 4 bases, in that order; junction bases with no gene match: 15. Germline CDR1 reads LNHDA; CDR2 reads SQIVND (reference sequence). CDR3 sequence: CASKQAPGGQGGYGYTF. CDR3 coding DNA: TGTGCCAGTAAACAAGCCCCGGGTGGACAGGGGGGCTATGGCTACACCTTC.

The chain joins TRBV19 to TRBJ2-3, with TRBD2 identical over 12 bases. The trim removed 5 bases at V and 4 bases at J, leaving 4 bases unmatched. The CDR3 covers 15 residues. CDR1 is LNHDA and CDR2 is SQIVND in the germline V gene (reference sequence). DNA for the CDR3: TGTGCCAGTAGTCTACTAGCGGGGGGTGCAGATACGCAGTATTTT. Amino acids: CASSLLAGGADTQYF.

The chain is built from TRBV6-5 and TRBJ1-3; tentative D call: TRBD1 (5 bases). CDR3 length: 15 residues. Germline CDR1 is MNHEY and CDR2 is SVGAGI. Trimming shortened V by 5 bases and J by 0 bases, and 11 bases separated the two germline ends. The CDR3 loop reads CASSRGTTSGNTIYF. In DNA, the CDR3 is TGTGCCAGCAGTCGCGGGACGACCTCTGGAAACACCATATATTTT.

This clone occurred once. The rearrangement links TRBV5-1 to TRBJ1-1; TRBD1 agrees at 7 bases. Per the germline V gene, CDR1 is SGHRS and CDR2 is YFSETQ. V trimming: 0 bases; J trimming: 4 bases; junction bases outside the gene matches: 6. The CDR3 consists of 15 residues. CDR3 DNA: TGCGCCAGCAGCTTGGGGGACAGATATATCACTGAAGCTTTCTTT. Its protein is CASSLGDRYITEAFF.

J is TRBJ2-2 and V is TRBV9, with 9 bases lining up with TRBD1. CDR3 length equals 15 residues. J lost 6 bases, V lost 3 bases, and 6 bases had no gene match. Germline values: CDR1 SGDLS, CDR2 YYNGEE. The CDR3 here is CASSETGTGPGELFF. DNA for the CDR3: TGTGCCAGCAGCGAAACCGGGACAGGGCCCGGGGAGCTGTTTTTT.

V usage is TRBV2 and J usage is TRBJ2-7; maybe TRBD2 (7 bases). The length of the CDR3 is 15 residues. The ends were cut back, 7 bases at V and 0 bases at J, with 16 bases in the middle. Germline loops: CDR1 SNHLY, CDR2 FYNNEI. CDR3 region: CASTASRGASYEQYF. The CDR3 coding sequence is TGTGCCAGCACAGCATCCCGGGGGGCCTCCTACGAGCAGTACTTC. Drawing the rest from reference TRBV2 and TRBJ2-7, the complete variable domain is EPEVTQTPSHQVTQMGQEVILRCVPISNHLYFYWYRQILGQKVEFLVSFYNNEISEKSEIFDDQFSVERPDGSNFTLKIRSTKLEDSAMYFCASTASRGASYEQYFGPGTRLTVT.

The V call is TRBV7-2, the J call TRBJ2-7; TRBD2 agrees at 14 bases. The CDR3 has 16 amino acids. V lost 5 bases, J lost 6 bases, and 9 bases stayed unmatched. Per germline, CDR1 SGHTA and CDR2 FQGNSA. In DNA form, the CDR3 reads TGTGCCAGCAGCAAGCTGACTAGCGGGAGGGCCTCCGAGCAGTACTTC. It encodes CASSKLTSGRASEQYF.

CDR3 protein: CASWTAGDPYNEQFF. CDR3 nucleotide sequence: TGTGCCAGCTGGACGGCAGGGGACCCCTACAATGAGCAGTTCTTC. The V gene is TRBV6-1, the J gene TRBJ2-1; tentative D call: TRBD1 (6 bases). The germline V gene encodes CDR1 MNHNS and CDR2 SASEGT. CDR3 length: 15 residues. Trimming removed 8 bases from V and 2 bases from J, with 16 bases in between.

The chain uses TRBV7-9 and TRBJ1-3, with D perhaps matching TRBD1 (5 bases). CDR1 and CDR2 from the germline V gene are SEHNR and FQNEAQ (reference sequence). The CDR3 is 16 amino acids. V was clipped by 1 base and J by 4 bases, with 14 bases between them. The CDR3 reads CASSLEPWGLGNTIYF. CDR3 in DNA: TGTGCCAGCAGCTTAGAGCCTTGGGGCCTGGGAAACACCATATATTTT.

The rearrangement uses TRBV27 and TRBJ2-2; 8 bases are shared with TRBD1. The junction had 14 bases not matched to a gene; V was cut back by 7 bases and J by 4 bases. Germline V lookup: CDR1 MNHEY, CDR2 SMNVEV (reference sequence). CDR3 length: 17 residues. The CDR3 region has the DNA TGTGCCAGCACACTGGACAGGGAAAATTTAATCACCGGGGAGCTGTTTTTT. It yields the protein CASTLDRENLITGELFF.

The chain links TRBV7-9 to TRBJ1-1, with 7 bases identical to TRBD1. With 1 base clipped from V and 12 bases from J, the junction kept 8 bases outside the gene matches. This CDR3 contains 13 residues. Germline V CDR1 and CDR2: SEHNR, FQNEAQ (reference sequence). The CDR3 DNA reads TGTGCCAGCAGCTTAGACCGACAGGGTAGGTCTTTCTTT. Translated: CASSLDRQGRSFF.

The chain recombines TRBV2 with TRBJ1-4; D possibly corresponds to TRBD1 (6 bases). The CDR3 has 15 amino acids. Germline-derived CDR1 and CDR2 are SNHLY and FYNNEI. V lost 6 bases and J lost 10, with 21 bases in between. CDR3 residues: CASRPGTYLVGKLFF. The CDR3 coding sequence is TGTGCCAGCAGACCCGGGACATATCTGGTCGGAAAACTGTTTTTT.

J is TRBJ1-5 and V is TRBV18, with TRBD1 matching 7 bases. With V trimmed by 6 bases and J by 6 bases, 11 bases remained unmatched. Germline-derived CDR1 and CDR2 are KGHSH and LQKENI. The CDR3 spans 15 residues. CDR3: CASSLQGLRPQPQHF. The CDR3 nucleotides read TGTGCCAGCTCCCTACAGGGGCTAAGGCCTCAGCCCCAGCATTTT.

Here the CDR3 reads CASSQQTRGLAGATDTQYF. The CDR3 DNA reads as TGCGCCAGCAGCCAACAGACCCGGGGACTAGCGGGAGCCACAGATACGCAGTATTTT. The chain is built from TRBV4-1 and TRBJ2-3; 14 bases agree with TRBD2. In germline, CDR1 is MGHRA, CDR2 YSYEKL. V shed 2 bases, J shed 2 bases, and the junction held 9 bases outside the gene matches. CDR3 size: 19 residues.

This rearrangement joins TRBV18 to TRBJ1-5; possibly TRBD1 for D (5 bases). The length of the CDR3 is 14 residues. V dropped 6 bases and J dropped 1 base, with 10 bases sitting between them. Germline values: CDR1 KGHSH, CDR2 LQKENI. DNA of the CDR3: TGTGCCAGCTCGCCTGACAGAAGCAATCAGCCCCAGCATTTT. It specifies CASSPDRSNQPQHF.

The chain has TRBV6-5 and TRBJ1-2, with D unresolved. The CDR3 runs to 16 residues. V lost 2 bases and J 7 bases, leaving 20 bases between the germline ends. Germline CDR1 and CDR2: MNHEY and SVGAGI. The CDR3 spells CASSYIRRDKALGYTF. The CDR3 DNA is TGTGCCAGCAGTTACATCCGCCGGGATAAGGCCCTTGGCTACACCTTC.

The chain couples TRBV18 to TRBJ1-1; a weak D match, TRBD1 (5 bases). Germline V CDR1 and CDR2: KGHSH, LQKENI. Trimming shortened V by 6 bases and J by 1 base, and 9 bases separated the two germline ends. CDR3 length equals 13 residues. The CDR3 loop reads CASSSGENTEAFF. In DNA, the CDR3 is TGTGCCAGCTCCTCGGGGGAGAACACTGAAGCTTTCTTT.

This clone was found a few times. The chain uses TRBV12-5 and TRBJ1-5; tentatively, D is TRBD1 (6 bases). Trimming cost V 5 bases and J 0 bases, with 11 bases left between them. CDR3 length: 15 residues. Germline loops: CDR1 LGHNT, CDR2 FRNRAP. The CDR3 DNA follows: TGTGCTAGTGGTCCCCAGGGGCCTAGCAATCAGCCCCAGCATTTT. This sequence encodes CASGPQGPSNQPQHF.

The V gene is TRBV2, the J gene TRBJ1-4; the D is unclear. V was cut by 11 bases and J by 7 bases, with 17 bases left in between. Germline CDR1 is SNHLY and CDR2 is FYNNEI. This CDR3 comprises 13 residues. The CDR3 DNA sequence: TGTGCCGGCACGGGGAGGGCGGGTGAAAAACTGTTTTTT. Its translation is CAGTGRAGEKLFF.

The V and J genes are TRBV19 and TRBJ2-1; 7 bases are shared with TRBD1. Unmatched junction bases numbered 13, after V lost 4 bases and J lost 4 bases. Germline V gene sequence: CDR1 LNHDA, CDR2 SQIVND (reference sequence). There are 17 residues in the CDR3. CDR3 DNA: TGTGCCAGTAGTAGGGGGACAGCTCTGGCCTATTACAATGAGCAGTTCTTC. Translating gives CASSRGTALAYYNEQFF.